This T cell receptor (beta chain) appears in the sequencing data of a study of shared clonotypes between healthy human individuals. Study-level information: Each donor had three CD4 naive, three CD4 memory, two CD8 naive and one CD8 memory plate. Study outcomes and limitations: Deeper or shallower sequencing was expected to change how clonotypes are shared among donors.

The data were produced by immunoSEQ multiplex PCR, yet TCRdb's version contains in-frame clones alone and is incomplete. The sample carries approximately 2.5 million clones, over 85% recorded once. A note on this clone: Its cognate antigen is unknown.

Every one of the donors was a Caucasian adult that lived in Nashville, Tennessee. V lost 6 bases to trimming and J lost 0 bases, with 15 bases between them. The germline V gene has CDR1 MDHEN and CDR2 SYDVKM. CDR3 length: 15 amino acids. Sequencing input: naive CD4+ T cells from PBMCs. The subset denotes: CD45RA+ positively selected. The V call is TRBV28, the J call TRBJ2-7; no clear D. The source of this sequence is a young man in good health. Some clones in this sample may be carry-over from other donors' samples. CDR3 residues: CASRPYDMGSYEQYF. As DNA, the CDR3 is TGTGCCAGCAGACCGTATGACATGGGCTCCTACGAGCAGTACTTC.